This T cell receptor beta chain was found in a study of cytomegalovirus exposure and HLA in healthy donors. The PCR employed 60 Vbeta primers together with 13 Jbeta primers. Produced via immunoSEQ multiplex PCR; TCRdb's table is partial and in-frame only. This sample yields some 140,000 clones, of which 65% to 80% are seen a single time; less than 3.5% belongs to the top ten. The CDR3 sequence is 15 residues long. V lost 7 bases and J 4 bases, leaving 17 bases between the germline ends. Germline-derived CDR1 and CDR2 are MNHEY and SVGAGI. The J gene is TRBJ1-5, the V gene TRBV6-5, with no clear D. The source is a man younger than 35 in good health and CMV-seronegative. Source material: PBMCs. The CDR3 is CASTSSGGGNQPQHF. CDR3 DNA: TGTGCCAGCACCTCCTCCGGAGGTGGAAATCAGCCCCAGCATTTT.